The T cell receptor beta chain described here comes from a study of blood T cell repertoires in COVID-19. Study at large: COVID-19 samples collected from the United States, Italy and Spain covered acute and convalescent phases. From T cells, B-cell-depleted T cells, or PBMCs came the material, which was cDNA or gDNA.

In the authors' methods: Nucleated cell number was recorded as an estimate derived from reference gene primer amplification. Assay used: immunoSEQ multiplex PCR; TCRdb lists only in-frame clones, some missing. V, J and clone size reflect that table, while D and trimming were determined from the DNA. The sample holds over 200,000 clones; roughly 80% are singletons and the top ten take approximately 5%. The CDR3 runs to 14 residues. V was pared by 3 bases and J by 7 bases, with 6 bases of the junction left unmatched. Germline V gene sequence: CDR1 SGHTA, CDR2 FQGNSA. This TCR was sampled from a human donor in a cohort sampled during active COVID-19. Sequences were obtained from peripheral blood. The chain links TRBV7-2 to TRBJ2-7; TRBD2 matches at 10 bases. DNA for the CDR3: TGTGCCAGCAGCTTTGGGCTAGCGGGAGCTGAGCAGTACTTC. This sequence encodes CASSFGLAGAEQYF.